This TCR beta chain was profiled in a study of cytomegalovirus exposure and HLA in healthy donors. Remarks on this clone: What it recognizes is unknown.

The CDR3 is 15 residues long. Germline CDR1 is MGHRA and CDR2 is YSYEKL. Trimming took off 1 base at V and 1 base at J, with 10 bases between the two ends. Here immunoSEQ multiplex PCR was the method, and the copy in TCRdb shows in-frame clones only, minus some. The table records about 280,000 clones, 85% to 90% of them present only once. Study results and limitations: With high specificity and sensitivity, the classifier reportedly diagnosed cytomegalovirus status. That first-cohort TCR clusters tended to co-occur in the roughly 110 validation repertoires was found in a later analysis. Usually a TCR sequence was rare, but some public TCRs were found in many donors.

The sample consisted of PBMCs. V and J are TRBV4-1 and TRBJ1-1, with unresolved D. This receptor was obtained from a woman between 18 and 29 years old in good health and CMV-seronegative. The CDR3 loop is CASSQGHIPNTEAFF. The CDR3 DNA reads TGCGCCAGCAGCCAAGGGCACATACCGAACACTGAAGCTTTCTTT.